This T cell receptor beta chain was observed in a study of T-cell reconstitution after alpha-beta-depleted transplantation in children. From germline, CDR1 is SGHVS and CDR2 FNYEAQ. This CDR3 is 15 amino acids long. Trimming removed 3 bases at V and 4 bases at J, with 13 bases between. This clonotype was observed a few times. The target antigen is unknown. The authors prepared the TCRbeta library with unique molecular identifiers. TCRdb processed the PCR reads anew with MiXCR; each CDR3 protein has one entry. The sample includes more than 200,000 distinct CDR3 sequences, about a quarter of them seen just once. Notes on the study in general: One year after transplant, T-cell counts and diversity came mostly from newly produced T cells.

V and J are TRBV7-6 and TRBJ2-1; D is perhaps TRBD2 (6 bases). The material was PBMCs, obtained before TCRalphabeta/CD19-depleted stem cell transplant. The receptor was derived from a girl between 2 and 10 years old with Fanconi anemia, due to receive a stem cell transplant. The CDR3 region is CASSLDGSHYNEQFF. The CDR3 DNA is TGTGCCAGCAGCTTGGACGGGAGTCATTACAATGAGCAGTTCTTC.